This TCR beta chain was observed in a study of blood T cell repertoires in COVID-19. Study-level information: Specimens from acute and convalescent COVID-19 originated in the United States, Italy and Spain. The analysed material was cDNA or gDNA that came from T cells, B-cell-depleted T cells, or PBMCs.

CDR3 size: 15 residues. The germline CDR1 and CDR2 sequences are SGHKS and YYEKEE (reference sequence). V lost 0 bases and J 6 bases, leaving 13 bases between the germline ends. Original processing methods: Reference gene primers were amplified, and this amplification served to estimate nucleated cell counts. The data were produced by immunoSEQ multiplex PCR, yet TCRdb's version contains in-frame clones alone and is incomplete. V, J and clone size reflect that table, while D and trimming were determined from the DNA. The sample has under 400,000 clones; around 90% are singletons. The chain carries TRBV5-5 and TRBJ1-5; D is ambiguous. Material for sequencing was peripheral blood. The TCR originated in a woman aged 55-70 years with COVID-19, enrolled during active disease. CDR3 sequence (DNA): TGTGCCAGCAGCTTGGTTCCAGGTTCGGTTCAGCCCCAGCATTTT. As protein: CASSLVPGSVQPQHF.